This T cell receptor beta chain emerged from a study of blood T cell repertoires in COVID-19. This clone was observed once. Per germline, CDR1 MNHEY and CDR2 SVGAGI. V lost 6 bases and J 8 bases, leaving 16 bases between the germline ends. This CDR3 has 13 residues. The study recruited people aged about 18 to 89 years across some 23 US areas. Grouping used clinical history reported by participants in a survey and questionnaire. Profiling relied on immunoSEQ multiplex PCR, and the TCRdb table lists in-frame clones only, not all of them. The sample shows around 310,000 clones, roughly nine tenths of them seen only once.

The clonotype was recovered from a young woman who had recovered from COVID-19. Sequenced sample: PBMCs or T cells enriched from blood (not recorded which). The J gene is TRBJ1-2, the V gene TRBV6-5, with D uncertain. CDR3 sequence: CASSQSSRAGYTF. The CDR3 bases are TGTGCCAGCAGCCAGAGCTCGAGAGCGGGCTACACCTTC.